These 15 T cell receptor beta chains share one sample of origin, sequenced in a study of beta chain features in type 1 diabetes. Study-level points and caveats: Type 1 diabetes patients had TCRB CDR3s that were shorter (moderately but significantly so) in all four CD4+ subsets.

What was sequenced were expressed TCRB transcripts, since all of the isolated RNA had been reverse transcribed. Measured with immunoSEQ multiplex PCR; TCRdb has only the in-frame clones, and not every one. The table shows roughly 730,000 clones, with over 10% occurring only once. The antigens these receptors bind are not known. The sequenced sample consisted of naive CD4+ T cells from blood. Every receptor here comes from a man younger than 35 with type 1 diabetes.

This clone was seen only a few times. The chain combines TRBV2 with TRBJ2-3, with D unresolved. Germline V gives CDR1 SNHLY, CDR2 FYNNEI. The CDR3 runs 12 residues. V gave up 2 bases and J gave up 2 bases, with 2 bases separating them. CDR3 nucleotide sequence: TGTGCCAGCAGTGAAATCACAGATACGCAGTATTTT. Protein product: CASSEITDTQYF.

This clone came up a few times. The J gene is TRBJ1-4, the V gene TRBV7-9; no reliable D call. Trimming left V 4 bases short and J 8 bases short, with 8 bases between. The CDR3 is made up of 12 amino acids. CDR1 is SEHNR, CDR2 FQNEAQ, per germline (reference sequence). CDR3 sequence reads: CASSSKREKLFF. CDR3 DNA sequence: TGTGCCAGCAGCTCGAAGCGGGAAAAACTGTTTTTT.

The chain's CDR3 is CAWSVCLEPRRGCNQPQHF. CDR3 DNA sequence: TGTGCCTGGAGTGTATGTCTAGAGCCCCGGAGGGGGTGTAATCAGCCCCAGCATTTT. V gene TRBV30 combines with J gene TRBJ1-5; D perhaps matches TRBD1 (6 bases). This CDR3 has 19 amino acids. Germline values: CDR1 GTSNPN, CDR2 SVGIG (reference sequence). Trimming pared 0 bases from V and 4 bases from J, leaving 25 bases between.

Only a few counts were recorded for this clone. The CDR3 DNA reads as TGCAGCGTTGAAGACGGGACCTACAATGAGCAGTTCTTC. This translates into CSVEDGTYNEQFF. The rearrangement joins TRBV29-1 to TRBJ2-1; maybe TRBD2 (5 bases). The CDR3 length is 13 residues. CDR1 SQVTM and CDR2 ANQGSEA come from the germline V gene. V was shortened by 0 bases and J by 2 bases, with 5 bases between the two germline ends.

The chain recombines TRBV5-8 with TRBJ2-3; 12 bases map to TRBD1. This CDR3 contains 16 residues. Germline CDR1 SGHTS, CDR2 YDEGEE. The V and J ends lost 3 bases and 4 bases, in that order; junction bases with no gene match: 6. In DNA form, the CDR3 reads TGTGCCAGCAGCTCAGGGACAGGGGGCATCGCAGATACGCAGTATTTT. Its protein product is CASSSGTGGIADTQYF.

A few counts support this clone. J is TRBJ2-1 and V is TRBV10-3, with 10 positions matching TRBD2. The junction had 8 bases not matched to a gene; V was cut back by 8 bases and J by 4 bases. The CDR3 is 15 amino acids. Germline V lookup: CDR1 ENHRY, CDR2 SYGVKD. In DNA, the CDR3 is TGTGCCATCGTGGCTAGCGGGGGCCTTTACAATGAGCAGTTCTTC. This sequence encodes CAIVASGGLYNEQFF.

This clone was counted only a few times. This sample includes further DNA sequences coding for the same CDR3. V gene TRBV7-9 combines with J gene TRBJ1-2; tentatively, D is TRBD1 (5 bases). The CDR3 loop spans 14 amino acids. V was trimmed by 3 bases and J by 0 bases, leaving 8 bases between them. Looked up from germline, CDR1 is SEHNR and CDR2 is FQNEAQ (reference sequence). DNA for the CDR3: TGTGCCAGCAGCTTTGGGACGGCTAACTATGGCTACACCTTC. The encoded protein is CASSFGTANYGYTF.

A few counts support this clone. The chain joins TRBV5-6 to TRBJ2-1; 8 bases align to TRBD1. The CDR3 totals 13 residues. In germline, CDR1 is SGHDT, CDR2 YYEEEE. The V and J ends lost 7 bases and 10 bases, in that order; junction bases with no gene match: 10. The CDR3 DNA sequence: TGTGCCAGCCACAGGGGGATTATCAAGGAGCAGTTCTTC. Amino acid sequence: CASHRGIIKEQFF.

This clone was seen more than once but under ten times. This chain uses TRBV15 with TRBJ2-3; maybe TRBD2 (6 bases). Germline assignment: CDR1 LNHNV and CDR2 YYDKDF (reference sequence). V was cut by 8 bases and J by 6 bases, with 12 bases left in between. CDR3 length equals 12 residues. CDR3 bases: TGTGCCACCGGGCGGGGTGCGGATACGCAGTATTTT. Its translation: CATGRGADTQYF.

This clone appeared a few times. The chain has TRBV6-1 and TRBJ1-1; D gene uncertain. Germline V gene lookup returns CDR1 MNHNS and CDR2 SASEGT. This CDR3 comprises 14 residues. The V and J ends lost 1 base and 0 bases respectively, with 6 bases between them. The CDR3, as DNA: TGTGCCAGCAGTGAAGGCCAACTGAACACTGAAGCTTTCTTT. It codes for CASSEGQLNTEAFF.

The chain links TRBV7-8 to TRBJ1-4, with 8 bases aligning to TRBD1. Trimming cost V 5 bases and J 7 bases; bases outside gene matches: 9. Per the germline V gene, CDR1 is SGHVS and CDR2 is FQNEAQ. This CDR3 has 15 residues. In DNA form, the CDR3 reads TGTGCCAGCAGCCTACCAGGGGGCTGGGGTGAAAAACTGTTTTTT. Its translation: CASSLPGGWGEKLFF.

The chain employs TRBV18 and TRBJ2-5; D not certain. CDR3 length: 12 amino acids. Germline CDR1 KGHSH, CDR2 LQKENI. Between the trimmed V and J ends, which lost 3 bases and 5 bases, there was a span of 7 bases. CDR3: CASSPQSETQYF. The CDR3 coding sequence is TGTGCCAGCTCACCTCAGAGCGAGACCCAGTACTTC.

This clone was seen a few times. The chain carries TRBV6-5 and TRBJ2-6, with a weak D call TRBD1 (5 bases). Germline V gives CDR1 MNHEY, CDR2 SVGAGI. Trimming stripped 8 bases from V and 0 bases from J, with 11 bases between. The CDR3 has 15 amino acids. The CDR3 here is CASRTKGSGANVLTF. The CDR3, as DNA: TGTGCCAGCCGGACAAAAGGCTCTGGGGCCAACGTCCTGACTTTC.

The chain links TRBV6-1 to TRBJ2-3; D is unresolved. Trimming shortened V by 10 bases and J by 2 bases, and 13 bases separated the two germline ends. In germline, CDR1 is MNHNS, CDR2 SASEGT. The CDR3 spans 13 residues. Here the CDR3 reads CATGGQLTDTQYF. The CDR3 bases are TGTGCCACCGGTGGGCAGCTCACAGATACGCAGTATTTT.

In this sample, this clone turned up once. The same CDR3 arises from other DNA sequences in this sample as well. The rearrangement joins TRBV15 to TRBJ1-2; unclear D gene. This CDR3 contains 14 residues. V shed 3 bases and J shed 3 bases, with 11 bases lying between them. Germline V gene lookup returns CDR1 LNHNV and CDR2 YYDKDF (reference sequence). The CDR3 region is CATSRDRGDYGYTF. The CDR3 region has the DNA TGTGCCACCAGCAGGGATCGAGGAGACTATGGCTACACCTTC.